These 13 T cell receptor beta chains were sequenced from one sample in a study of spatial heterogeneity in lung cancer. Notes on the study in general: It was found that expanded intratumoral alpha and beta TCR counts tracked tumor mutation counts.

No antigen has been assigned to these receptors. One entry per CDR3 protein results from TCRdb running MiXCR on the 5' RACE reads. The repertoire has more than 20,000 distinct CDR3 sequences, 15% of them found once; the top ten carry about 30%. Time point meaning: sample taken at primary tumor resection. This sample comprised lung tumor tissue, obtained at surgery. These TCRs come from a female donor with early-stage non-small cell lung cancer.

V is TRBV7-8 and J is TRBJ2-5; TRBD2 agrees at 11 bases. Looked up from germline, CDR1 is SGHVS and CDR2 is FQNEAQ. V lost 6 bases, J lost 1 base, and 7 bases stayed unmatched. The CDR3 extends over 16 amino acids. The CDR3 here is CASRDGLAGPQETQYF. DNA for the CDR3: TGTGCCAGCAGAGATGGACTAGCGGGCCCCCAAGAGACCCAGTACTTC.

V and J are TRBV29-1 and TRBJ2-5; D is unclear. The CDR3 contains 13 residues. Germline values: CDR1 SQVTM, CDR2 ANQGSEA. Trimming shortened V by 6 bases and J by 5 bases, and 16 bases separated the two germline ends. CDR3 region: CSVARRVGETQYF. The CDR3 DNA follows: TGCAGCGTGGCCCGTAGAGTGGGGGAGACCCAGTACTTC.

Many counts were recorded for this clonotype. The CDR3 DNA follows: TGCGCCAGCAGCCGCGGACTAGCGGGAGGGGCCTACGAGCAGTACTTC. Translated: CASSRGLAGGAYEQYF. This chain uses TRBV4-1 with TRBJ2-7; TRBD2 matches 15 bases. The CDR3 loop spans 16 amino acids. V shed 4 bases, J shed 2 bases, and the junction held 3 bases outside the gene matches. Germline V gene data show CDR1 as MGHRA and CDR2 as YSYEKL.

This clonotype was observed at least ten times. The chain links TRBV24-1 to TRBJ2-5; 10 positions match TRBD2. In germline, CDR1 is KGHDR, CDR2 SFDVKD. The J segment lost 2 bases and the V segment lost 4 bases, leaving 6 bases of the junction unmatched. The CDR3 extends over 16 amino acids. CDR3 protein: CATSDRGTSAQETQYF. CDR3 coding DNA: TGTGCCACCAGTGACCGTGGGACTAGCGCGCAAGAGACCCAGTACTTC.

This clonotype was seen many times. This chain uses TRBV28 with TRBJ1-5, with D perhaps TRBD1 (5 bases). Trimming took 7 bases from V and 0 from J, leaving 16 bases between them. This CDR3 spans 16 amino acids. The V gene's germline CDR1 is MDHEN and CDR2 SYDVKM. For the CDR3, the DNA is TGTGCCAGCAACGGGGGGGGGACGTTTAGCAATCAGCCCCAGCATTTT. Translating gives CASNGGGTFSNQPQHF.

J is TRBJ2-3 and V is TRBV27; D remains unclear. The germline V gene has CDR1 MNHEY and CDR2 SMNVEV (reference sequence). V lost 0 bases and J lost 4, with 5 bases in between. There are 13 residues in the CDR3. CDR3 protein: CASSLSRPDTQYF. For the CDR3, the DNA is TGTGCCAGCAGTTTATCCCGTCCAGATACGCAGTATTTT.

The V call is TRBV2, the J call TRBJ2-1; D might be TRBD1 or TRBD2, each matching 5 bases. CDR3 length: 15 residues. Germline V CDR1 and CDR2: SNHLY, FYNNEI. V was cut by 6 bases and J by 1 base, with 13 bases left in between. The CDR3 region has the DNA TGTGCCAGCAGGGGCAGTGGGGGATCCTACAATGAGCAGTTCTTC. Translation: CASRGSGGSYNEQFF.

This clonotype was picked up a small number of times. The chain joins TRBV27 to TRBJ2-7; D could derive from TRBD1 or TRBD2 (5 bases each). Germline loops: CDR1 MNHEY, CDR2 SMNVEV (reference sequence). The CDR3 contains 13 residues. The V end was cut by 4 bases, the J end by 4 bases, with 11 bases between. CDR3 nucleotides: TGTGCCAGCAGTTATCAGGGCGGGTACGAGCAGTACTTC. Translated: CASSYQGGYEQYF.

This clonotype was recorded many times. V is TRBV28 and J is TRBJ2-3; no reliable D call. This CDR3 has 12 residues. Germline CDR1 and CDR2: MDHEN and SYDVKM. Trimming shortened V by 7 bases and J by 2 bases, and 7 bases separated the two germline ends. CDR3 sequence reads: CASKPYTDTQYF. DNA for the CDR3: TGTGCCAGCAAGCCCTACACAGATACGCAGTATTTT.

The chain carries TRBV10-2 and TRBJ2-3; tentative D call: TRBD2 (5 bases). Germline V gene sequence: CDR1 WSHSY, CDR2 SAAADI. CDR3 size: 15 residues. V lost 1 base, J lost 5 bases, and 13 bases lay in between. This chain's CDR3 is CASSEWRAKEDTQYF. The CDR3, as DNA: TGCGCCAGCAGTGAGTGGCGGGCCAAAGAAGATACGCAGTATTTT.

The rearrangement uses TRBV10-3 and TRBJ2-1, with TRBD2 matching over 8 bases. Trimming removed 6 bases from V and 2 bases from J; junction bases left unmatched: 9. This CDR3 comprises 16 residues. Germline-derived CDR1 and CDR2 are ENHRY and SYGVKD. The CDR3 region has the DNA TGTGCCATCAGCCTACTAAGCGGGGGCGCCTACAATGAGCAGTTCTTC. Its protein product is CAISLLSGGAYNEQFF.

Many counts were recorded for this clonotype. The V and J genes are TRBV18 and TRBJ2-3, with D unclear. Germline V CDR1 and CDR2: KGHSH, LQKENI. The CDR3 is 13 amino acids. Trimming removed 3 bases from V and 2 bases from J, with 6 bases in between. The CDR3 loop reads CASSPTLTDTQYF. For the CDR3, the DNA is TGTGCCAGCTCACCTACCCTCACAGATACGCAGTATTTT.

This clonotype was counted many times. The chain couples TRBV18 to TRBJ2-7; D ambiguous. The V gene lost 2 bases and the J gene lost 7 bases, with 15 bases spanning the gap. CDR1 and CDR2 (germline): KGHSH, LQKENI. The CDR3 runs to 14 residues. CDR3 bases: TGTGCCAGCTCACCATCGGGTGGCATTTTGGAGCAGTACTTC. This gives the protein CASSPSGGILEQYF.